What follows describes a single T cell receptor beta chain. Its target is unknown. These data come from a study of human T cells and chemical hapten exposure. Time point described: patch test 3, about 24 weeks after DPC sensitization. Treatment described: therapeutic diphenylcyclopropenone sensitization with weekly scalp DPC. Sample donors consisted of patients with alopecia, aged 18 to 70 years, who were suitable for DPC. V was shortened by 10 bases and J by 0 bases, with 16 bases between the two germline ends. The CDR3 runs 15 residues. Per germline, CDR1 ENHRY and CDR2 SYGVKD. TCRdb re-called the RACE reads with MiXCR, one entry per CDR3 protein. The repertoire holds 150,000 to 200,000 distinct CDR3 sequences, with about 27% as singletons. Regarding the study as a whole: No shift was seen in TCRs above 1 in 1000 frequency with DPC sensitization.

This material consisted of whole blood, taken in connection with sensitization to the hapten diphenylcyclopropenone (DPC). The TCR sequence derives from a woman between 18 and 29 years old with alopecia areata. Some clones in this sample may be carry-over from other donors' samples. V gene TRBV10-3 combines with J gene TRBJ2-4; D remains unclear. CDR3 sequence reads: CANPVVYLAKNIQYF. The CDR3 DNA sequence: TGTGCCAACCCCGTAGTCTACCTAGCCAAAAACATTCAGTACTTC.